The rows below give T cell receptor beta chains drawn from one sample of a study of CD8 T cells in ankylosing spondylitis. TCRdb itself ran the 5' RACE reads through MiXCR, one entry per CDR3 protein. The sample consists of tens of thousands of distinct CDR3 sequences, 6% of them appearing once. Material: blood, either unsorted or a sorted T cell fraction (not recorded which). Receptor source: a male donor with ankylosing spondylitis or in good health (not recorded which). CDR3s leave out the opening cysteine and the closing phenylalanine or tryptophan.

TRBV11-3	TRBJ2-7	ASSLQDSSYEQY
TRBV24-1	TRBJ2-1	ATSDFRVNEQF
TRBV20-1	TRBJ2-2	SARRGTGETGELF
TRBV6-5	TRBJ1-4	ASSYSPGKLF
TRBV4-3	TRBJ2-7	ASSQEAGTGGSEQY
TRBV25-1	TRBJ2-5	ASATRGGYQETQY
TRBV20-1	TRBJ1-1	SARDPGTPVTEAF
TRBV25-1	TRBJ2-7	ASKVKASDEQY
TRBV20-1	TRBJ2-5	SARDWSGVDEMETQY
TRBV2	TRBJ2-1	ASRGQGPYNEQF
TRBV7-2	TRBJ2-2	ASSLALTGELF
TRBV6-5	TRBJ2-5	ASSYSSAAGQETQY
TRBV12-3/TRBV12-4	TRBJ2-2	ASSSSGGRTGELF
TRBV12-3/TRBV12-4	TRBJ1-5	ASTPDSGIQPQH
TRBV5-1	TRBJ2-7	ASSPGTPPYEQY
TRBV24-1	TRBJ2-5	ATSEKGHQETQY
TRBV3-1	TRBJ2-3	ASSQDLGDTQY
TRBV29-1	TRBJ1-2	SVQKDGLDYGYT
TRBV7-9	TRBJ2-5	ASSFLTEQETQY
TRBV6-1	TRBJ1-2	ASRSGQGIGYT
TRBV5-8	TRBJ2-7	ASGPGVGCEQY
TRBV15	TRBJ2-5	ATSRSGRETQY
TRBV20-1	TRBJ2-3	SARDSRGRGDTQY
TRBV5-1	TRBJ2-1	ASSQNSRNEQF
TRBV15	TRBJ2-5	ATSRPGRPGGETQY
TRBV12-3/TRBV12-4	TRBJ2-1	ASSPGLAEYNEQF
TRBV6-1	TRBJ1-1	ASSAGGENTEAF
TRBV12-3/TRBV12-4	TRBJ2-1	ASSFGQGRRGEQF
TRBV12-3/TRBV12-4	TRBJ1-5	ASSLATGTVPSKNQPQH
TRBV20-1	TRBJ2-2	SAAGLLTGELF
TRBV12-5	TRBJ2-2	ASGLEGENTGELF